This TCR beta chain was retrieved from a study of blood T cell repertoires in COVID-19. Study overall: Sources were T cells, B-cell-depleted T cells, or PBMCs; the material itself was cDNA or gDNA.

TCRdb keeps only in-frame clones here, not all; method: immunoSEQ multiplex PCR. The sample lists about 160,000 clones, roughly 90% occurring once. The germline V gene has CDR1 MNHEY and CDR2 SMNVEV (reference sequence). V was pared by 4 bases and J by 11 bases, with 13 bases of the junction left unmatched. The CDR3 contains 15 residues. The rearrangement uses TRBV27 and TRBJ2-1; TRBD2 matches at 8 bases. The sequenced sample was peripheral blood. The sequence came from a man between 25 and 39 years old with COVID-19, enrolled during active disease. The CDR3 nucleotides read TGTGCCAGCAGTTCGCCGGTAGCGGGGCAACGGAAGCAGTTCTTC. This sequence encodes CASSSPVAGQRKQFF.